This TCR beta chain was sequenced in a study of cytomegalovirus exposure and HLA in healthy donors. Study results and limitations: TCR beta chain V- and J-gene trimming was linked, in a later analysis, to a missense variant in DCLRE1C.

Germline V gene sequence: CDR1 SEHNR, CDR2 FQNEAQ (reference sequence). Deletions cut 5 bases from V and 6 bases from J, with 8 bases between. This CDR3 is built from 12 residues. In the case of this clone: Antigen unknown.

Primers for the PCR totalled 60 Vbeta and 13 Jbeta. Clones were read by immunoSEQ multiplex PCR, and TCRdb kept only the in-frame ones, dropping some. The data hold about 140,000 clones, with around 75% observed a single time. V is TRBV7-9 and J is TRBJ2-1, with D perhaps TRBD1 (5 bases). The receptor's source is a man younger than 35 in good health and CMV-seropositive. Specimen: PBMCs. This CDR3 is CASSPDSNEQFF. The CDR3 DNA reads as TGTGCCAGCAGCCCCGACAGCAATGAGCAGTTCTTC.